Listed below are T cell receptor beta chains from one sample, sequenced in a study of T-cell memory formation after mild COVID-19. TCRdb ran MiXCR on the 5' RACE reads and lists one entry per CDR3 protein. The table has approximately 560,000 distinct CDR3 sequences, 15% to 20% seen once; the top ten hold about 8.1%. Specimen: PBMCs or a T cell subset sorted from them (not recorded which). These receptors all stem from an adult woman who had mild COVID-19 (a few samples of this study predate the infection). Cell type and time point are not known. The CDR3 runs from the conserved cysteine through the conserved F or W.

j_gene,v_gene,CDR3aa
TRBJ2-6,TRBV11-2,CASSLKGTGANVLTF
TRBJ2-3,TRBV15,CAACSRAGNTDTQYF
TRBJ2-7,TRBV12-3/TRBV12-4,CASSTLIVGASGSLAYEQYF
TRBJ2-3,TRBV24-1,CATSDDYVSTQYF
TRBJ1-1,TRBV5-8,CASSLERWMNTEAFF
TRBJ2-7,TRBV5-5,CASSSRRESYEQYF
TRBJ2-3,TRBV11-2,CASSLTVGDTQYF
TRBJ1-5,TRBV7-2,CASSLSGRAVNQPQHF
TRBJ2-2,TRBV6-5,CASSNPGLAGTTGELFF
TRBJ1-1,TRBV27,CASRQKGNTEAFF
TRBJ2-1,TRBV20-1,CSASRGRYNEQFF
TRBJ2-2,TRBV6-5,CASRHGLAGDTGELFF
TRBJ2-7,TRBV9,CASSAQGVGSYEQYF
TRBJ1-1,TRBV5-1,CASSLMDTEAFF
TRBJ2-7,TRBV6-1,CASSSYFSGSSYEQYF
TRBJ2-5,TRBV6-6,CASSYTGGTQYF
TRBJ2-1,TRBV6-5,CASSWTSGTNNEQFF